The next 10 T cell receptor beta chains were all read from a single sample in a study of T cells in Graves' hyperthyroidism and ophthalmopathy (dated by TCRdb to between 2018 and 2021). The protocol used for the library was multiplex PCR. TCRdb shows the sequencer as Illumina HiSeq 2000. Amplification of TCR beta CDR3 regions was carried out from RNA transcripts. For the first round of RT-PCR on the TCR CDR3, the HTBI primer set was used together with the Qiagen OneStep RT-PCR kit. Using fastp at Q25 and MiXCR, TCRdb reprocessed the public reads and kept productive beta chains. Identical CDR3 protein sequences are pooled into one entry, listed with their most common genes and DNA. This sample gives roughly 500,000 distinct CDR3 sequences in total; more than 45% of them show up just once. The ten largest clones represent roughly 20% of the sample. The specimen was peripheral blood or thyroid tissue (not recorded which). The receptors derive from an adult woman with Graves' disease, either hyperthyroidism or ophthalmopathy (not recorded which).

The V gene is TRBV15, the J gene TRBJ2-2, with D perhaps TRBD1 or TRBD2 (5 bases each). Germline CDR1 LNHNV, CDR2 YYDKDF (reference sequence). Trimming removed 0 bases at V and 6 bases at J, with 11 bases between. This CDR3 is 15 amino acids long. The CDR3: CATSREAAGPGELFF. CDR3 in DNA: TGTGCCACCAGCAGAGAAGCGGCAGGGCCCGGGGAGCTGTTTTTT.

This clonotype was seen repeatedly, ten times or more. The chain employs TRBV14 and TRBJ2-5; D gene uncertain. The V end lost 1 base, the J end lost 4 bases, and 7 bases lay between the germline ends. Germline CDR1 SGHDN, CDR2 FVKESK. The length of the CDR3 is 13 residues. In DNA form, the CDR3 reads TGTGCCAGCAGCCAAGTATTTCGAGAGACCCAGTACTTC. This translates into CASSQVFRETQYF.

This chain joins TRBV7-9 and TRBJ1-2; 7 nucleotides align to TRBD1. V dropped 2 bases and J dropped 7; count of bases not matched to a gene: 7. CDR3 length: 14 amino acids. Germline CDR1 is SEHNR and CDR2 is FQNEAQ (reference sequence). CDR3 DNA sequence: TGTGCCAGCAGCTTAACAGGGGACTGGGGTGGCTACACCTTC. Translating it yields CASSLTGDWGGYTF.

V usage is TRBV5-4 and J usage is TRBJ2-2, with a weak D call TRBD2 (5 bases). Germline CDR1 reads SGHNT; CDR2 reads YYREEE (reference sequence). The CDR3 loop spans 14 amino acids. Trimming shortened V by 5 bases and J by 0 bases, and 8 bases separated the two germline ends. The DNA of the CDR3 is TGTGCCAGCAGGCGCGGGCCGAACACCGGGGAGCTGTTTTTT. This sequence encodes CASRRGPNTGELFF.

The chain has TRBV20-1 and TRBJ1-1; D is uncertain. The V and J ends lost 0 bases and 1 base respectively, with 6 bases between them. The CDR3 has 13 amino acids. The germline V gene encodes CDR1 DFQATT and CDR2 SNEGSKA (reference sequence). The CDR3 bases are TGCAGTGCTAGAGAAGACGGGAACACTGAAGCTTTCTTT. This translates into CSAREDGNTEAFF.

Of note for this clonotype: This sequence may be a read error, since a much larger clone differs from it by one base. V is TRBV7-9 and J is TRBJ2-7, with D possibly TRBD2 on 6 matching bases. Trimming took off 3 bases at V and 7 bases at J, with 10 bases between the two ends. The CDR3 sequence is 12 residues long. The germline V gene encodes CDR1 SEHNR and CDR2 FQNEAQ (reference sequence). The CDR3 nucleotides read TGTGCCAGCAGCTTTACGGCGGGGGAGCAGTACTTC. The encoded protein is CASSFTAGEQYF. The whole variable domain, filled in from reference TRBV7-9 and TRBJ2-7, reads DTGVSQNPRHKITKRGQNVTFRCDPISEHNRLYWYRQTLGQGPEFLTYFQNEAQLEKSRLLSDRFSAERPKGSFSTLEIQRTEQGDSAMYLCASSFTAGEQYFGPGTRLTVT.

This clonotype was detected many times. V and J are TRBV7-2 and TRBJ2-5; either TRBD1 or TRBD2 may fit D (6 bases each). The CDR3 is 14 amino acids. Germline V CDR1 and CDR2: SGHTA, FQGNSA. Trimming pared 3 bases from V and 5 bases from J, leaving 13 bases between. This CDR3 is CASSLAGAGETQYF. Here the CDR3 DNA reads TGTGCCAGCAGCTTGGCAGGGGCGGGGGAGACCCAGTACTTC.

This clonotype came up once. The J gene is TRBJ2-6, the V gene TRBV10-3; perhaps TRBD1 as D (6 bases). Trimming took off 3 bases at V and 4 bases at J, with 13 bases between the two ends. Germline values: CDR1 ENHRY, CDR2 SYGVKD. CDR3 length: 16 residues. Here the CDR3 reads CAISDRGVMGANVLTF. The CDR3 region has the DNA TGTGCCATCAGTGACAGGGGAGTGATGGGGGCCAACGTCCTGACTTTC.

This clonotype was seen many times. V and J are TRBV28 and TRBJ1-6, with D possibly TRBD1 on 5 matching bases. There are 15 residues in the CDR3. CDR1 MDHEN and CDR2 SYDVKM come from the germline V gene. The ends were cut back, 4 bases at V and 7 bases at J, with 14 bases in the middle. CDR3 coding DNA: TGTGCCAGCAGTTGGGGACCGGACGGGAATTCACCCCTCCACTTT. Residues: CASSWGPDGNSPLHF.

This clonotype has just a few counts. This may come from a read error, since a much larger clone is one base off. The V and J genes are TRBV7-9 and TRBJ2-2; a weak D match, TRBD2 (6 bases). The CDR3 is 14 amino acids. Trimming took 1 base from V and 4 from J, leaving 7 bases between them. The germline gives CDR1 SEHNR, CDR2 FQNEAQ (reference sequence). CDR3 bases: TGTGCCAGCAGCTTAGAAGCGGGCACCGGGGAGCTGTTTTTT. Protein: CASSLEAGTGELFF.